The 26 T cell receptor beta chains below were found in one sample sequenced in a study of T cell responses to AZD1222 COVID-19 vaccine. Profiled with immunoSEQ multiplex PCR; TCRdb holds only in-frame clones, not every one. The repertoire has some 130,000 clones, around 90% of them found once; the top ten carry around 1%. Source: peripheral blood, taken 28 days after the second AZD1222 dose. These receptors all stem from an adult who received the AZD1222 COVID-19 vaccine.

The chain joins TRBV5-1 to TRBJ1-2; perhaps TRBD1 as D (5 bases). The germline V and J ends were trimmed by 0 bases and 7 bases, with 10 bases remaining between them. Germline assignment: CDR1 SGHRS and CDR2 YFSETQ. This CDR3 spans 13 amino acids. DNA for the CDR3: TGCGCCAGCAGCTTGGGCAGGGAGGGTGGCTACACCTTC. Its protein is CASSLGREGGYTF.

This clone is a singleton in its sample. The rearrangement joins TRBV28 to TRBJ2-7; 7 bases match TRBD1. This CDR3 is built from 13 residues. After removal of 3 bases from V and 6 bases from J, the junction contained 5 bases not matched to a gene. Germline loops: CDR1 MDHEN, CDR2 SYDVKM. The CDR3 nucleotides read TGTGCCAGCAGTTTCTCAGGGGGTATCGAGCAGTACTTC. It is translated as CASSFSGGIEQYF.

The V and J genes are TRBV27 and TRBJ1-6; unclear D gene. The CDR3 consists of 12 residues. Germline CDR1 MNHEY, CDR2 SMNVEV (reference sequence). The V and J ends lost 8 bases and 9 bases respectively, with 11 bases between them. The CDR3: CASRPGGSPLHF. The CDR3, as DNA: TGTGCCAGCCGTCCAGGCGGTTCACCCCTCCACTTT.

The rearrangement uses TRBV6-5 and TRBJ2-3; possibly TRBD2 for D (6 bases). V lost 4 bases, J lost 6 bases, and 11 bases lay in between. The CDR3 extends over 13 amino acids. CDR1 and CDR2 from the germline V gene are MNHEY and SVGAGI. The CDR3 region is CASSSTSRDTQYF. DNA of the CDR3: TGTGCCAGCAGTTCGACTAGTCGGGATACGCAGTATTTT.

V and J are TRBV28 and TRBJ1-4; no clear D. This CDR3 has 12 amino acids. V lost 6 bases to trimming and J lost 13 bases, with 15 bases between them. In germline, CDR1 is MDHEN, CDR2 SYDVKM. The CDR3 is CASRTDRVTLFF. Written as DNA, the CDR3 is TGTGCCAGCAGAACGGACCGCGTTACACTGTTTTTT.

Remarks on this clone: In the same sample, other DNA sequences code for this CDR3. V is TRBV3-1 (or the pseudogene TRBV3-2) and J is TRBJ1-3; D gene ambiguous. Germline V gene lookup returns CDR1 LGHDT and CDR2 YNNKEL (reference sequence). The length of the CDR3 is 13 residues. The ends were cut back, 4 bases at V and 0 bases at J, with 4 bases in the middle. The CDR3 loop is CASSPSSGNTIYF. The CDR3 bases are TGTGCCAGCAGCCCTTCCTCTGGAAACACCATATATTTT.

The chain combines TRBV5-1 with TRBJ1-2; 9 bases line up with TRBD1. V trimming: 7 bases; J trimming: 7 bases; junction bases outside the gene matches: 20. The germline V gene has CDR1 SGHRS and CDR2 YFSETQ. The CDR3 has 17 residues. The CDR3 reads CASDRTGGLTSVGGYTF. DNA of the CDR3: TGCGCCAGCGACAGAACAGGGGGCCTTACCTCGGTAGGTGGCTACACCTTC.

The chain is built from TRBV10-3 and TRBJ2-1, with TRBD1 matching over 10 bases. The V gene's germline CDR1 is ENHRY and CDR2 SYGVKD. The CDR3 covers 13 residues. Trimming at V came to 11 bases and at J to 8 bases, leaving 9 bases not matched to a gene. The DNA for the CDR3 is TGTGCCTCACACGGGACAGGGGTAGATGAGCAGTTCTTC. Translating it yields CASHGTGVDEQFF.

The chain uses TRBV3-1 (or the pseudogene TRBV3-2) and TRBJ1-3, with D perhaps matching TRBD1 (6 bases). Trimming removed 8 bases from V and 1 base from J, with 12 bases in between. Germline CDR1 and CDR2: LGHDT and YNNKEL (reference sequence). This CDR3 spans 14 amino acids. In nucleotides, the CDR3 is TGTGCCAGCTTCGACAGGTGGTCTGGAAACACCATATATTTT. Protein sequence: CASFDRWSGNTIYF.

The rearrangement joins TRBV28 to TRBJ1-2; D perhaps matches TRBD1 (5 bases). Trimming took 2 bases from V and 4 from J, leaving 8 bases between them. CDR1 is MDHEN and CDR2 is SYDVKM in the germline V gene. The CDR3 runs to 13 residues. Written as DNA, the CDR3 is TGTGCCAGCAGTTTAAGGGACGGCTATGGCTACACCTTC. As protein: CASSLRDGYGYTF.

The chain links TRBV7-8 to TRBJ2-5, with D uncertain. The CDR3 is 11 amino acids. V shed 4 bases and J shed 5 bases, with 5 bases lying between them. The V gene's germline CDR1 is SGHVS and CDR2 FQNEAQ. For the CDR3, the DNA is TGTGCCAGCAGCTCCTCGGAGACCCAGTACTTC. This translates into CASSSSETQYF.

V is TRBV18 and J is TRBJ2-7; TRBD1 agrees at 7 bases. Unmatched junction bases numbered 11, after V lost 2 bases and J lost 4 bases. This CDR3 spans 16 amino acids. Germline V gene data show CDR1 as KGHSH and CDR2 as LQKENI. The CDR3 here is CASSPFGQGDVYEQYF. Here the CDR3 DNA reads TGTGCCAGCTCACCATTTGGTCAGGGGGACGTTTACGAGCAGTACTTC.

J is TRBJ1-2 and V is TRBV19; maybe TRBD1 (5 bases). The CDR3 covers 13 residues. The germline V gene has CDR1 LNHDA and CDR2 SQIVND (reference sequence). V was shortened by 10 bases and J by 4 bases, with 16 bases between the two germline ends. The CDR3 bases are TGTGCCACCGGATGGCAGGGCGGCTATGGCTACACCTTC. As protein: CATGWQGGYGYTF.

The rearrangement uses TRBV24-1 and TRBJ2-1; D gene uncertain. Germline V CDR1 and CDR2: KGHDR, SFDVKD. The CDR3 spans 14 residues. Trimming cost V 3 bases and J 1 base, with 6 bases left between them. DNA of the CDR3: TGTGCCACCAGTGATGGACGTTCCTACAATGAGCAGTTCTTC. Translated: CATSDGRSYNEQFF.

The rearrangement joins TRBV3-1 (or the pseudogene TRBV3-2) to TRBJ1-4; no clear D. CDR3 size: 16 residues. Trimming cost V 3 bases and J 0 bases, with 11 bases left between them. Per germline, CDR1 LGHDT and CDR2 YNNKEL (reference sequence). CDR3 sequence reads: CASSQAVGSTNEKLFF. CDR3 nucleotide sequence: TGTGCCAGCAGCCAGGCCGTAGGCTCAACTAATGAAAAACTGTTTTTT.

This clone was counted a single time. The chain recombines TRBV12-3 or TRBV12-4 with TRBJ1-2, with D hard to call. The CDR3 totals 12 residues. Trimming took off 3 bases at V and 14 bases at J, with 16 bases between the two ends. As DNA, the CDR3 is TGTGCCAGCAGTTTTTCCTCCGAGACAAAGACCTTC. It codes for CASSFSSETKTF.

The J gene is TRBJ2-7, the V gene TRBV3-1 (or the pseudogene TRBV3-2), with D possibly being TRBD1 (5 bases). The ends were cut back, 2 bases at V and 2 bases at J, with 7 bases in the middle. CDR3 size: 13 residues. Germline V gives CDR1 LGHDT, CDR2 YNNKEL (reference sequence). In DNA, the CDR3 is TGTGCCAGCAGCCAACAGGGAACCTACGAGCAGTACTTC. It encodes CASSQQGTYEQYF.

This chain joins TRBV18 and TRBJ1-2; 9 nucleotides agree with TRBD1. The CDR3 spans 14 residues. CDR1 and CDR2 (germline): KGHSH, LQKENI. The ends lost 6 bases at V and 3 bases at J; junction bases unmatched: 5. The CDR3 DNA follows: TGTGCCAGCTCGCAAGGGACAGGGTACTATGGCTACACCTTC. Amino acid sequence: CASSQGTGYYGYTF.

This clone was seen just once. This sequence joins TRBV7-9 and TRBJ1-6; no firm D call. The germline V gene has CDR1 SEHNR and CDR2 FQNEAQ (reference sequence). Trimming left V 0 bases short and J 9 bases short, with 12 bases between. The CDR3 is made up of 15 amino acids. CDR3 residues: CASSLAGSRGSPLHF. CDR3 nucleotide sequence: TGTGCCAGCAGCTTAGCCGGGTCTAGAGGTTCACCCCTCCACTTT.

This clone showed up just once. This sequence joins TRBV6-5 and TRBJ2-5; 7 bases line up with TRBD1. The CDR3 is 13 amino acids. Germline CDR1 and CDR2: MNHEY and SVGAGI. V trimming: 6 bases; J trimming: 3 bases; junction bases outside the gene matches: 4. The CDR3: CASRQGPEETQYF. The CDR3, as DNA: TGTGCCAGCAGACAGGGGCCCGAAGAGACCCAGTACTTC.

The rearrangement uses TRBV7-8 and TRBJ1-6, with a possible D match to TRBD1 (6 bases). The CDR3 has 14 residues. The V end was cut by 5 bases, the J end by 10 bases, with 15 bases between. Germline V gives CDR1 SGHVS, CDR2 FQNEAQ. CDR3 nucleotide sequence: TGTGCCAGCAGCCCCAGACCAGGGGAATCACCCCTCCACTTT. It specifies CASSPRPGESPLHF.

The chain uses TRBV5-1 and TRBJ2-1, with 8 bases lining up with TRBD2. J gave up 6 bases and V 0 bases, and 8 bases lay outside the gene matches. The CDR3 runs to 16 residues. Germline loops: CDR1 SGHRS, CDR2 YFSETQ. This CDR3 reads CASSLVAGGVSNEQFF. Here the CDR3 DNA reads TGCGCCAGCAGCTTGGTGGCGGGAGGAGTTTCCAATGAGCAGTTCTTC.

The V and J genes are TRBV5-6 and TRBJ1-1, with D tentatively TRBD1 (5 bases). The CDR3 is 15 residues long. V was pared by 4 bases and J by 0 bases, with 13 bases between. Germline CDR1 and CDR2: SGHDT and YYEEEE. The CDR3 region has the DNA TGTGCCAGCAGCATTACCAGGGAATTGAACACTGAAGCTTTCTTT. Translated: CASSITRELNTEAFF.

This clone was seen once. This rearrangement joins TRBV9 to TRBJ2-7; TRBD2 matches at 12 bases. V gave up 0 bases and J gave up 7 bases; unmatched junction bases: 11. The CDR3 is 17 residues long. Germline loops: CDR1 SGDLS, CDR2 YYNGEE. In DNA, the CDR3 is TGTGCCAGCAGCGTAGAAGGAAGGACTAGCGGGACAGGAGAGCAGTACTTC. Translating gives CASSVEGRTSGTGEQYF.

The rearrangement joins TRBV5-5 to TRBJ1-1; D is ambiguous. The V and J ends lost 4 bases and 5 bases respectively, with 12 bases between them. This CDR3 contains 13 residues. The germline CDR1 and CDR2 sequences are SGHKS and YYEKEE (reference sequence). This CDR3 reads CASSPNSWTEAFF. As DNA, the CDR3 is TGTGCCAGCAGCCCGAACTCCTGGACTGAAGCTTTCTTT.

V and J are TRBV30 and TRBJ1-5; D is unresolved. Germline values: CDR1 GTSNPN, CDR2 SVGIG (reference sequence). V was shortened by 5 bases and J by 5 bases, with 13 bases between the two germline ends. The CDR3 loop spans 13 amino acids. The CDR3 DNA reads TGTGCCTGGTCGACGGGTTACGATCAGCCCCAGCATTTT. Residues: CAWSTGYDQPQHF.